The rows below give T cell receptor beta chains drawn from one sample of a study of OX40 agonist ivuxolimab in advanced cancers. Sequencing used immunoSEQ multiplex PCR; TCRdb keeps in-frame clones, though not all of them. This repertoire shows 70,000 to 95,000 clones, just over 85% found once; its top ten account for approximately 2.6%. This specimen was CD4+ or CD8+ T cells sorted from blood, taken in a trial of the OX40 agonist ivuxolimab. Receptors originate from an adult with an advanced solid tumor such as melanoma, head and neck, liver or kidney cancer. Each CDR3 is given with its conserved first and last residue. Fields, in order: V gene, J gene, D gene, clone size, CDR3 DNA, CDR3 protein. A D gene is named only where the DNA matches it firmly. Clone size, where shown, is once, few, many, or a class for clones that have expanded.

TRBV7-9	TRBJ2-1	-	once	TGTGCCAGCAGCCCAGACGGGGCGCGGCAGTTCTTC	CASSPDGARQFF
TRBV18	TRBJ1-1	-	few	TGTGCCAGCTCACCTTGGGCAGCAGCCTTGAACACTGAAGCTTTCTTT	CASSPWAAALNTEAFF
TRBV27	TRBJ2-3	TRBD2	-	TGTGCCAGCAGTTCCGGACTAGCGGGGATTGATACGCAGTATTTT	CASSSGLAGIDTQYF
TRBV28	TRBJ1-3	-	-	TGTGCCAGCTCCGACCCGTCCATCTCTGGAAACACCATATATTTT	CASSDPSISGNTIYF
TRBV20-1	TRBJ1-5	-	-	TGCAGTGTTGATAGCAATCAGCCCCAGCATTTT	CSVDSNQPQHF
TRBV6-4	TRBJ2-3	TRBD2	-	TGTGCCAGCAGTGACCCTGGCGGGGGGGCCTCAAATACGCAGTATTTT	CASSDPGGGASNTQYF
TRBV7-3	TRBJ2-3	TRBD1	few	TGTGCCAGCAGCTTAGTGGGTGGACAGGGGGCTGATACGCAGTATTTT	CASSLVGGQGADTQYF
TRBV2	TRBJ1-3	-	-	TGTGCCAGCAGGTCGGACACTGGAAACACCATATATTTT	CASRSDTGNTIYF
TRBV7-8	TRBJ2-5	-	-	TGTGCCAGCAGCCACCCAAGGGGACCACAAGAGACCCAGTACTTC	CASSHPRGPQETQYF
TRBV7-2	TRBJ2-1	-	-	TGTGCCAGCGGCCGGGCGGGCCTCGGGAACAATGAGCAGTTCTTC	CASGRAGLGNNEQFF
TRBV19	TRBJ1-5	-	-	TGTGCCAGTAGTCCCCCTTGGGGGGCTAGCAATCAGCCCCAGCATTTT	CASSPPWGASNQPQHF
TRBV5-4	TRBJ2-2	TRBD2	-	TGTGCCAGCTCCGCAGCGGGGGCGGGCGGGGAGCTGTTTTTT	CASSAAGAGGELFF
TRBV7-2	TRBJ2-1	TRBD2	-	TGTGCCAGCAGCCGGGGGAGGGGAAGCTACAATGAGCAGTTCTTC	CASSRGRGSYNEQFF
TRBV7-9	TRBJ2-1	TRBD1	-	TGTGCCAGCGGCGAAAGACAGGGGTCCAATGAGCAGTTCTTC	CASGERQGSNEQFF
TRBV4-1	TRBJ2-3	-	-	TGCGCCAGCAGCCAAGATCCGGCCCCCCGTACGGATACGCAGTATTTT	CASSQDPAPRTDTQYF
TRBV15	TRBJ1-2	TRBD1	-	TGTGCCACCAGGTACCCCGGGACAGATAACTATGGCTACACCTTC	CATRYPGTDNYGYTF
TRBV15	TRBJ2-6	TRBD1	-	TGTGCCACCAGCATGAATCCGGGACAGGCATCATCTGGGGCCAACGTCCTGACTTTC	CATSMNPGQASSGANVLTF
TRBV7-8	TRBJ2-5	TRBD2	once	TGTGCCAGCAGCGGGCGGCTAGCGGGAGTTGGAGAGACCCAGTACTTC	CASSGRLAGVGETQYF
TRBV4-1	TRBJ1-2	-	once	TGCGCCAGCAGCCAAGATCATGAGGGCTATGGCTACACTTTC	CASSQDHEGYGYTF